These 31 T cell receptor beta chains were sequenced from one sample in a study of early T cells in non-severe SARS-CoV-2 infection. TCRdb fed the 5' RACE reads into MiXCR, producing one record per CDR3 protein. The sample yields about 68,000 distinct CDR3 sequences, about a tenth seen once. Specimen: whole blood. Source of these receptors: an adult who was a healthcare worker with PCR-confirmed SARS-CoV-2 infection or an uninfected control (not recorded which).

This clonotype came up many times. CDR3 coding DNA: TGTGCCACCAGCAGATTTGCGATCGGGGAGCTGTTTTTT. Translation gives CATSRFAIGELFF. The V gene is TRBV15, the J gene TRBJ2-2, with D unclear. V was trimmed by 2 bases and J by 7 bases, leaving 8 bases between them. Per the germline V gene, CDR1 is LNHNV and CDR2 is YYDKDF (reference sequence). This CDR3 has 13 amino acids.

This chain links TRBV7-9 with TRBJ1-1; D gene unclear. This CDR3 comprises 14 residues. Per germline, CDR1 SEHNR and CDR2 FQNEAQ (reference sequence). The V and J ends lost 5 bases and 1 base respectively, with 11 bases between them. The CDR3 DNA follows: TGTGCCAGCAGCCCCGCTCCGTCGAACACTGAAGCTTTCTTT. It codes for CASSPAPSNTEAFF.

This clonotype was picked up many times. The J gene is TRBJ2-7, the V gene TRBV18; tentatively, D is TRBD2 (7 bases). CDR1 KGHSH and CDR2 LQKENI come from the germline V gene. Between the trimmed V and J ends, which lost 3 bases and 5 bases, there was a span of 20 bases. This CDR3 comprises 16 residues. In DNA form, the CDR3 reads TGTGCCAGCTCACCTCCACTAGCGAAGGGGGGGGACGAGCAGTACTTC. It translates to CASSPPLAKGGDEQYF.

V gene TRBV20-1 combines with J gene TRBJ2-1; perhaps TRBD2 as D (5 bases). The V end lost 6 bases, the J end lost 2 bases, and 14 bases lay between the germline ends. The CDR3 extends over 14 amino acids. CDR1 and CDR2 from the germline V gene are DFQATT and SNEGSKA (reference sequence). The CDR3, as DNA: TGCAGTGCACCCGCGGGCGCGGCCTACAATGAGCAGTTCTTC. Protein sequence: CSAPAGAAYNEQFF.

The table lists this clonotype with many counts. The chain employs TRBV6-5 and TRBJ1-6; TRBD1 agrees at 8 bases. Unmatched junction bases numbered 4, after V lost 7 bases and J lost 5 bases. Germline CDR1 reads MNHEY; CDR2 reads SVGAGI. This CDR3 contains 14 residues. The CDR3: CASTETGDNSPLHF. The CDR3 region has the DNA TGTGCCAGCACGGAGACAGGGGATAATTCACCCCTCCACTTT.

This chain uses TRBV28 with TRBJ2-1; D is perhaps TRBD2 (5 bases). V gave up 8 bases and J gave up 8 bases, with 16 bases separating them. Germline CDR1 is MDHEN and CDR2 is SYDVKM. The CDR3 covers 13 residues. CDR3 loop: CASGRHRLDEQFF. The DNA for the CDR3 is TGTGCCAGCGGGAGACATCGGCTCGATGAGCAGTTCTTC. Drawing the rest from reference TRBV28 and TRBJ2-1, the complete variable domain is DVKVTQSSRYLVKRTGEKVFLECVQDMDHENMFWYRQDPGLGLRLIYFSYDVKMKEKGDIPEGYSVSREKKERFSLILESASTNQTSMYLCASGRHRLDEQFFGPGTRLTVL.

The CDR3 loop is CASSLASSGANVLTF. The DNA for the CDR3 is TGCGCCAGCAGCTTGGCAAGCTCTGGGGCCAACGTCCTGACTTTC. The rearrangement joins TRBV5-1 to TRBJ2-6; D is unclear. Trimming removed 0 bases at V and 0 bases at J, with 4 bases between. CDR1 is SGHRS and CDR2 is YFSETQ in the germline V gene. This CDR3 region has 15 residues.

This clonotype was picked up one time. The rearrangement links TRBV6-2 or TRBV6-3 to TRBJ2-7; 7 bases are shared with TRBD1. In germline, CDR1 is MNHEY, CDR2 SVGEGT. The CDR3 runs 12 residues. The junction had 7 bases not matched to a gene; V was cut back by 7 bases and J by 7 bases. CDR3 DNA sequence: TGTGCCAGCATGGACAGGCCTTGGGAGCAGTACTTC. Amino acid sequence: CASMDRPWEQYF.

The chain is built from TRBV11-2 and TRBJ2-1, with TRBD2 as a possible D gene (5 bases). This CDR3 contains 13 residues. Germline V lookup: CDR1 SGHAT, CDR2 FQNNGV. Trimming took off 5 bases at V and 9 bases at J, with 14 bases between the two ends. The CDR3 reads CASSPPDWPEQFF. The CDR3 DNA is TGTGCCAGCAGCCCACCGGACTGGCCTGAGCAGTTCTTC.

The genes are TRBV12-3 or TRBV12-4 and TRBJ2-3; D may match TRBD1 or TRBD2 (5 bases each). V shed 2 bases and J shed 5 bases, with 14 bases lying between them. This CDR3 is built from 15 residues. CDR3 nucleotides: TGTGCCAGCAGTTTACCCGGGACGAGGGGAGATACGCAGTATTTT. It translates to CASSLPGTRGDTQYF.

In this sample, this clonotype turned up a few times. CDR3 protein: CASSLLYRGGNEQFF. The CDR3 DNA sequence: TGTGCCAGCAGCCTTCTCTACAGGGGGGGCAATGAGCAGTTCTTC. The V call is TRBV7-6, the J call TRBJ2-1; tentatively, D is TRBD1 (8 bases). CDR1 and CDR2 (germline): SGHVS, FNYEAQ. Trimming cost V 5 bases and J 6 bases, with 17 bases left between them. The CDR3 totals 15 residues. Full variable domain (missing parts from reference TRBV7-6 and TRBJ2-1): GAGVSQSPRYKVTKRGQDVALRCDPISGHVSLYWYRQALGQGPEFLTYFNYEAQQDKSGLPNDRFSAERPEGSISTLTIQRTEQRDSAMYRCASSLLYRGGNEQFFGPGTRLTVL.

The rearrangement links TRBV12-3 or TRBV12-4 to TRBJ1-6; D is perhaps TRBD1 (5 bases). V was clipped by 6 bases and J by 7 bases, with 10 bases between them. The CDR3 spans 13 residues. The CDR3 DNA reads as TGTGCCAGCAGAGACAGAGTAAATTCACCCCTCCACTTT. Amino acid sequence: CASRDRVNSPLHF.

The rearrangement links TRBV20-1 to TRBJ2-3, with 10 bases fitting TRBD2. The CDR3 is 14 residues long. The V gene's germline CDR1 is DFQATT and CDR2 SNEGSKA (reference sequence). The V segment lost 6 bases and the J segment 2 bases; nucleotides outside the gene matches: 5. As DNA, the CDR3 is TGCAGTGCCCCTGGACTAGCGGTCACAGATACGCAGTATTTT. Protein sequence: CSAPGLAVTDTQYF.

This chain links TRBV11-1 with TRBJ2-3; 7 bases map to TRBD1. Germline CDR1 SGHAT, CDR2 FQDESV (reference sequence). V shed 5 bases, J shed 2 bases, and the junction held 4 bases outside the gene matches. CDR3 length: 14 residues. In DNA, the CDR3 is TGTGCCAGCAGCGTCGACAGGGTCACAGATACGCAGTATTTT. This sequence encodes CASSVDRVTDTQYF.

This clonotype was seen more than once but under ten times. The chain links TRBV30 to TRBJ1-6; 7 bases line up with TRBD1. The CDR3 length is 14 residues. CDR1 is GTSNPN and CDR2 is SVGIG in the germline V gene (reference sequence). V gave up 4 bases and J gave up 9 bases; unmatched junction bases: 9. The DNA of the CDR3 is TGTGCCTGGATCCAACAGGGGCATGGTTCACCCCTCCACTTT. Translated: CAWIQQGHGSPLHF.

In this sample, this clonotype turned up many times. V is TRBV12-3 or TRBV12-4 and J is TRBJ2-5, with D hard to call. V lost 5 bases, J lost 4 bases, and 8 bases lay in between. The CDR3 has 12 residues. The CDR3 sequence: CASSITRETQYF. In DNA, the CDR3 is TGTGCCAGCAGTATCACGAGAGAGACCCAGTACTTC.

This clonotype was found many times. The chain employs TRBV9 and TRBJ2-1, with TRBD2 matching 7 bases. V trimming: 0 bases; J trimming: 6 bases; junction bases outside the gene matches: 9. This CDR3 spans 16 amino acids. Germline V CDR1 and CDR2: SGDLS, YYNGEE. The CDR3 spells CASSVVGGSGSNEQFF. As DNA, the CDR3 is TGTGCCAGCAGCGTAGTGGGCGGGAGTGGGAGCAATGAGCAGTTCTTC.

The sample holds a few counts of this clonotype. The chain has TRBV2 and TRBJ2-1; D is ambiguous. The ends were cut back, 5 bases at V and 3 bases at J, with 8 bases in the middle. Germline V gene lookup returns CDR1 SNHLY and CDR2 FYNNEI. The CDR3 sequence is 13 residues long. The chain's CDR3 is CASSSGDYNEQFF. The CDR3 coding sequence is TGTGCCAGCAGTTCCGGCGACTACAATGAGCAGTTCTTC.

The chain recombines TRBV7-8 with TRBJ2-2, with 15 bases matching TRBD2. Trimming cost V 5 bases and J 5 bases; bases outside gene matches: 9. The CDR3 is made up of 18 amino acids. Germline V CDR1 and CDR2: SGHVS, FQNEAQ. This CDR3 is CASSAGLAGGPWTGELFF. The CDR3 bases are TGTGCCAGCAGCGCAGGACTAGCGGGAGGGCCGTGGACCGGGGAGCTGTTTTTT.

This clonotype was found many times. The chain combines TRBV11-2 with TRBJ1-6; weak D call: TRBD1 (6 bases). V lost 5 bases and J 3 bases, leaving 11 bases between the germline ends. The CDR3 extends over 15 amino acids. Germline CDR1 is SGHAT and CDR2 is FQNNGV. The CDR3, as DNA: TGTGCCAGCAGCCCCGGGACACTCTATAATTCACCCCTCCACTTT. Translation gives CASSPGTLYNSPLHF.

This clonotype was picked up many times. This chain links TRBV7-6 with TRBJ2-3, with 7 bases that match TRBD2. The V gene's germline CDR1 is SGHVS and CDR2 FNYEAQ. CDR3 length equals 15 residues. The trim removed 2 bases at V and 3 bases at J, leaving 5 bases unmatched. CDR3 nucleotides: TGTGCCAGCAGCTTAAGGGGCGGGAGTACAGATACGCAGTATTTT. As protein: CASSLRGGSTDTQYF.

This clonotype showed up many times. The chain employs TRBV5-4 and TRBJ2-1; TRBD2 agrees at 10 bases. The CDR3 totals 16 residues. After removal of 5 bases from V and 3 bases from J, the junction contained 8 bases not matched to a gene. Looked up from germline, CDR1 is SGHNT and CDR2 is YYREEE (reference sequence). The CDR3 loop reads CASSSRTSGLYNEQFF. DNA for the CDR3: TGTGCCAGCAGTTCGCGGACTAGCGGACTCTACAATGAGCAGTTCTTC.

This clonotype was picked up a small number of times. The J gene is TRBJ1-2, the V gene TRBV7-2; D is possibly TRBD1 (6 bases). This CDR3 contains 14 residues. Trimming took off 5 bases at V and 6 bases at J, with 16 bases between the two ends. Germline CDR1 reads SGHTA; CDR2 reads FQGNSA. In nucleotides, the CDR3 is TGTGCCAGCAGCCCTCACACAGGGTATAATGGCTACACCTTC. Protein: CASSPHTGYNGYTF.

The chain combines TRBV18 with TRBJ1-2; TRBD1 is a possible D gene (5 bases). Trimming took off 2 bases at V and 8 bases at J, with 15 bases between the two ends. Germline V lookup: CDR1 KGHSH, CDR2 LQKENI. The CDR3 has 14 amino acids. In nucleotides, the CDR3 is TGTGCCAGCTCACCAAGGGGAGGGGCTGAAGGCTACACCTTC. It is translated as CASSPRGGAEGYTF.

This clonotype came up a few times. The V call is TRBV6-2 or TRBV6-3, the J call TRBJ2-2; a weak D match, TRBD2 (6 bases). The V gene lost 8 bases and the J gene lost 3 bases, with 10 bases spanning the gap. Germline loops: CDR1 MNHEY, CDR2 SVGEGT. The CDR3 totals 13 residues. This chain's CDR3 is CASQGGDTGELFF. The CDR3 DNA follows: TGTGCCAGCCAGGGCGGGGACACCGGGGAGCTGTTTTTT.

The CDR3 spells CASSQAVSYNEQFF. The DNA of the CDR3 is TGTGCCAGCAGCCAAGCGGTCTCCTACAATGAGCAGTTCTTC. This chain uses TRBV14 with TRBJ2-1; unclear D gene. This CDR3 has 14 amino acids. Per the germline V gene, CDR1 is SGHDN and CDR2 is FVKESK. V lost 1 base and J lost 0, with 4 bases in between. Supplemented by reference TRBV14 and TRBJ2-1, the full variable domain reads EAGVTQFPSHSVIEKGQTVTLRCDPISGHDNLYWYRRVMGKEIKFLLHFVKESKQDESGMPNNRFLAERTGGTYSTLKVQPAELEDSGVYFCASSQAVSYNEQFFGPGTRLTVL.

V usage is TRBV6-5 and J usage is TRBJ1-5; the D gene is possibly TRBD1 (5 bases). Trimming shortened V by 2 bases and J by 1 base, and 12 bases separated the two germline ends. Per germline, CDR1 MNHEY and CDR2 SVGAGI. The CDR3 extends over 16 amino acids. The CDR3 DNA follows: TGTGCCAGCAGTTACGCGGGACCCCAGAGCAATCAGCCCCAGCATTTT. It encodes CASSYAGPQSNQPQHF.

The rearrangement joins TRBV12-3 or TRBV12-4 to TRBJ2-7; possibly TRBD1 for D (6 bases). The CDR3 runs to 16 residues. Trimming took 3 bases from V and 3 from J, leaving 18 bases between them. The CDR3 protein is CASSLGRPARGYEQYF. The CDR3 nucleotides are TGTGCCAGCAGTTTGGGTCGACCGGCCAGGGGCTACGAGCAGTACTTC.

A few counts support this clonotype. This chain joins TRBV7-6 and TRBJ2-1; 12 positions match TRBD2. V lost 2 bases and J lost 4; bases outside the gene matches: 3. This CDR3 contains 16 residues. Per germline, CDR1 SGHVS and CDR2 FNYEAQ. The CDR3: CASSLPSGRGYNEQFF. The CDR3 DNA sequence: TGTGCCAGCAGCTTACCTAGCGGGAGGGGGTACAATGAGCAGTTCTTC.

V is TRBV5-1 and J is TRBJ2-5, with D uncertain. Germline lookup yields CDR1 SGHRS and CDR2 YFSETQ. The CDR3 is 14 amino acids. The V end was cut by 3 bases, the J end by 0 bases, with 9 bases between. The DNA of the CDR3 is TGCGCCAGCAGCTCCGACCTGTACCAAGAGACCCAGTACTTC. It is translated as CASSSDLYQETQYF.

The gene calls are TRBV12-3 or TRBV12-4 and TRBJ2-7, with TRBD2 identical over 12 bases. Trimming cost V 1 base and J 3 bases; bases outside gene matches: 7. The CDR3 spans 17 residues. The DNA of the CDR3 is TGTGCCAGCAGTTTAGGACTAGCGGGAGCTAAGGGCTACGAGCAGTACTTC. Residues: CASSLGLAGAKGYEQYF.